One and the same sample provided the 32 T cell receptor beta chains below, sequenced in a study of OX40 agonist ivuxolimab in advanced cancers. Profiling relied on immunoSEQ multiplex PCR, and the TCRdb table lists in-frame clones only, not all of them. This sample has some 10,000 clones, with 86% found just once. The material sequenced was CD4+ or CD8+ T cells sorted from blood, taken in a trial of the OX40 agonist ivuxolimab. Source of these receptors: an adult with an advanced solid tumor such as melanoma, head and neck, liver or kidney cancer.

This clone was seen more than once but under ten times. This sequence joins TRBV11-2 and TRBJ1-2; perhaps TRBD1 as D (5 bases). This CDR3 spans 15 amino acids. Germline lookup yields CDR1 SGHAT and CDR2 FQNNGV. Trimming removed 1 base from V and 6 bases from J, with 15 bases in between. The chain's CDR3 is CASSLARDARHGYTF. The CDR3, as DNA: TGTGCCAGCAGCTTAGCCCGGGACGCGCGGCATGGCTACACCTTC. The full variable domain, completed using reference TRBV11-2 and TRBJ1-2, is EAGVAQSPRYKIIEKRQSVAFWCNPISGHATLYWYQQILGQGPKLLIQFQNNGVVDDSQLPKDRFSAERLKGVDSTLKIQPAKLEDSAVYLCASSLARDARHGYTFGSGTRLTVV.

The V and J genes are TRBV4-2 and TRBJ1-4, with D perhaps TRBD1 (5 bases). The CDR3 totals 15 residues. Trimming pared 4 bases from V and 3 bases from J, leaving 12 bases between. The V gene's germline CDR1 is LGHNA and CDR2 YNFKEQ. The CDR3 region has the DNA TGTGCCAGCAGCCCCGAGGAGGGGTCTAATGAAAAACTGTTTTTT. Amino acids: CASSPEEGSNEKLFF.

This clone was detected only a few times. V is TRBV5-6 and J is TRBJ1-2; 9 bases fit TRBD1. The germline V gene has CDR1 SGHDT and CDR2 YYEEEE. With 3 bases clipped from V and 3 bases from J, the junction kept 6 bases outside the gene matches. The CDR3 contains 15 residues. CDR3 sequence: CASSSGTGTYYGYTF. Here the CDR3 DNA reads TGTGCCAGCAGCTCCGGGACAGGGACGTACTATGGCTACACCTTC.

V and J are TRBV10-3 and TRBJ2-2; 8 bases map to TRBD1. Germline CDR1 ENHRY, CDR2 SYGVKD. The ends lost 6 bases at V and 0 bases at J; junction bases unmatched: 6. CDR3 length: 16 amino acids. CDR3 amino acids: CAISHRDRSNTGELFF. For the CDR3, the DNA is TGTGCCATCAGCCACCGGGACAGGTCGAACACCGGGGAGCTGTTTTTT.

V and J are TRBV14 and TRBJ2-7; 8 bases are shared with TRBD1. Unmatched junction bases numbered 10, after V lost 4 bases and J lost 5 bases. Germline V lookup: CDR1 SGHDN, CDR2 FVKESK. The CDR3 sequence is 15 residues long. CDR3 region: CASSRRTGRTHEQYF. CDR3 nucleotides: TGTGCCAGCAGCCGAAGGACAGGGAGGACCCACGAGCAGTACTTC.

V usage is TRBV9 and J usage is TRBJ2-7, with D unclear. Germline CDR1 is SGDLS and CDR2 is YYNGEE. The length of the CDR3 is 14 residues. V dropped 0 bases and J dropped 4 bases, with 11 bases sitting between them. CDR3 coding DNA: TGTGCCAGCAGCGTAGCGGCAGTTGATTACGAGCAGTACTTC. Encoded protein: CASSVAAVDYEQYF.

The genes are TRBV15 and TRBJ1-2; TRBD1 matches at 7 bases. After removal of 6 bases from V and 7 bases from J, the junction contained 11 bases not matched to a gene. This CDR3 is 14 amino acids long. Germline CDR1 and CDR2: LNHNV and YYDKDF (reference sequence). CDR3 loop: CATSPFQGVAGYTF. DNA of the CDR3: TGTGCCACCAGTCCGTTCCAGGGGGTCGCTGGCTACACCTTC.

This clone came up a few times. The CDR3, as DNA: TGTGCCAGCAGCTTTTTGGGACAAGAGACCCAGTACTTC. It codes for CASSFLGQETQYF. This chain uses TRBV5-4 with TRBJ2-5; no reliable D call. The length of the CDR3 is 13 residues. Trimming shortened V by 2 bases and J by 2 bases, and 7 bases separated the two germline ends. Germline V lookup: CDR1 SGHNT, CDR2 YYREEE (reference sequence).

This sequence joins TRBV10-3 and TRBJ1-1; perhaps TRBD1 as D (5 bases). Germline CDR1 reads ENHRY; CDR2 reads SYGVKD. The CDR3 spans 13 residues. Deletions cut 7 bases from V and 2 bases from J, with 11 bases between. CDR3 residues: CAITRGENTEAFF. CDR3 DNA: TGTGCCATCACTCGGGGGGAAAACACTGAAGCTTTCTTT.

The CDR3 bases are TGTGCCAGCAGCGATAGCAATCAGCCCCAGCATTTT. Translation gives CASSDSNQPQHF. The chain uses TRBV7-9 and TRBJ1-5, with unresolved D. Germline V gene lookup returns CDR1 SEHNR and CDR2 FQNEAQ (reference sequence). The CDR3 is 12 amino acids. Trimming removed 5 bases at V and 0 bases at J, with 2 bases between.

This clone was counted once. The rearrangement joins TRBV2 to TRBJ2-2; no reliable D call. The CDR3 loop spans 13 amino acids. V was trimmed by 8 bases and J by 7 bases, leaving 14 bases between them. Germline CDR1 SNHLY, CDR2 FYNNEI. CDR3 DNA sequence: TGTGCCAGCGTCCCCTCCACCATCGGGGAGCTGTTTTTT. This gives the protein CASVPSTIGELFF.

The chain uses TRBV5-1 and TRBJ2-7; D may be TRBD2 (7 bases). Germline V gene lookup returns CDR1 SGHRS and CDR2 YFSETQ. The V end lost 6 bases, the J end lost 2 bases, and 18 bases lay between the germline ends. The CDR3 spans 15 residues. The CDR3 sequence: CASTSGSGGPYEQYF. Written as DNA, the CDR3 is TGCGCCAGCACCTCCGGGTCCGGGGGGCCCTACGAGCAGTACTTC.

The chain recombines TRBV30 with TRBJ2-7; 9 bases match TRBD2. This CDR3 spans 13 amino acids. Unmatched junction bases numbered 4, after V lost 7 bases and J lost 0 bases. CDR1 is GTSNPN, CDR2 SVGIG, per germline (reference sequence). The CDR3 DNA sequence: TGTGCCTATAGCGGGAGTAACTCCTACGAGCAGTACTTC. Encoded protein: CAYSGSNSYEQYF.

On this clone itself: Compared with germline, one end of the junction differs, possibly owing to a read error. The same CDR3 is also encoded by other DNA sequences in this sample. The chain employs TRBV7-2 and TRBJ2-3, with 8 bases lining up with TRBD2. CDR1 SGHTA and CDR2 FQGNSA come from the germline V gene. The CDR3 runs to 15 residues. CDR3 protein: CASSLRGGAGDTQYF. The CDR3 DNA follows: TGCGCCAGCAGCTTACGGGGGGGGGCGGGGGATACGCAGTATTTT.

The gene calls are TRBV28 and TRBJ1-2, with D possibly matching TRBD1 (6 bases). Trimming removed 8 bases at V and 2 bases at J, with 12 bases between. CDR3 size: 13 residues. Germline assignment: CDR1 MDHEN and CDR2 SYDVKM. Here the CDR3 reads CASAPQGNYGYTF. The CDR3 DNA reads as TGTGCCAGCGCCCCGCAGGGGAACTATGGCTACACCTTC.

The genes are TRBV27 and TRBJ1-2; D not certain. Deletions cut 6 bases from V and 5 bases from J, with 16 bases between. Germline values: CDR1 MNHEY, CDR2 SMNVEV (reference sequence). CDR3 length: 14 residues. CDR3: CASSPSDGLYGYTF. As DNA, the CDR3 is TGTGCCAGCAGCCCATCTGACGGACTGTATGGCTACACCTTC.

The chain is built from TRBV7-9 and TRBJ2-2, with no clear D. This CDR3 is built from 12 residues. Germline V CDR1 and CDR2: SEHNR, FQNEAQ (reference sequence). V was trimmed by 1 base and J by 6 bases, leaving 3 bases between them. In DNA, the CDR3 is TGTGCCAGCAGCTTAGGGGCCGGGGAGCTGTTTTTT. Translation gives CASSLGAGELFF.

V and J are TRBV7-9 and TRBJ1-6; TRBD1 matches 7 bases. The germline V gene encodes CDR1 SEHNR and CDR2 FQNEAQ (reference sequence). The CDR3 runs 17 residues. The V and J ends lost 1 base and 7 bases, in that order; junction bases with no gene match: 10. CDR3 in DNA: TGTGCCAGCAGCTTAGGGGCGGGGACAGTATCCAATTCACCCCTCCACTTT. Its translation: CASSLGAGTVSNSPLHF. The complete variable domain, with remaining parts taken from reference TRBV7-9 and TRBJ1-6, reads DTGVSQNPRHKITKRGQNVTFRCDPISEHNRLYWYRQTLGQGPEFLTYFQNEAQLEKSRLLSDRFSAERPKGSFSTLEIQRTEQGDSAMYLCASSLGAGTVSNSPLHFGNGTRLTVT.

The rearrangement uses TRBV30 and TRBJ1-1; D is ambiguous. Per germline, CDR1 GTSNPN and CDR2 SVGIG (reference sequence). This CDR3 has 11 residues. Deletions cut 5 bases from V and 5 bases from J, with 9 bases between. CDR3 in amino acids: CAWGVGTEAFF. In DNA form, the CDR3 reads TGTGCCTGGGGAGTAGGGACTGAAGCTTTCTTT.

This chain joins TRBV28 and TRBJ2-7; TRBD2 aligns across 8 bases. Unmatched junction bases numbered 6, after V lost 4 bases and J lost 4 bases. The length of the CDR3 is 14 residues. CDR1 MDHEN and CDR2 SYDVKM come from the germline V gene. The CDR3 loop is CASSSSTSAYEQYF. DNA of the CDR3: TGTGCCAGCAGTTCATCGACTAGCGCTTACGAGCAGTACTTC.

The chain uses TRBV29-1 and TRBJ2-1; 13 bases agree with TRBD2. Looked up from germline, CDR1 is SQVTM and CDR2 is ANQGSEA. Trimming at V came to 4 bases and at J to 7 bases, leaving 13 bases not matched to a gene. The CDR3 consists of 17 residues. This CDR3 is CSVVGLAGVRGWNEQFF. The CDR3 DNA reads TGCAGCGTTGTAGGACTAGCGGGAGTAAGGGGATGGAATGAGCAGTTCTTC.

This clone has more than one count but fewer than ten. The CDR3 sequence: CASSPGISTDTQYF. The DNA of the CDR3 is TGCGCCAGCAGCCCGGGAATTAGCACAGATACGCAGTATTTT. The chain joins TRBV4-3 to TRBJ2-3; perhaps TRBD2 as D (5 bases). V lost 4 bases to trimming and J lost 0 bases, with 8 bases between them. Per germline, CDR1 LGHNA and CDR2 YSLEER. CDR3 length equals 14 residues.

The chain links TRBV28 to TRBJ2-1, with 16 bases lining up with TRBD2. CDR3 length: 19 amino acids. Germline values: CDR1 MDHEN, CDR2 SYDVKM. V gave up 5 bases and J gave up 7 bases; unmatched junction bases: 14. CDR3 nucleotide sequence: TGTGCCAGCAGTCAGCCGGGACTAGCGGGAGGGCTCATGGGAAATGAGCAGTTCTTC. It translates to CASSQPGLAGGLMGNEQFF.

This clone was found a few times. The chain has TRBV7-9 and TRBJ2-1; 12 bases fit TRBD1. V shed 5 bases and J 7 bases; nucleotides not matched to a gene: 9. Germline V CDR1 and CDR2: SEHNR, FQNEAQ (reference sequence). The CDR3 runs 16 residues. CDR3 loop: CASSNPGQGARNEQFF. In DNA, the CDR3 is TGTGCCAGCAGCAATCCGGGACAGGGGGCGAGGAATGAGCAGTTCTTC.

The chain couples TRBV5-4 to TRBJ2-1; 7 bases agree with TRBD2. This CDR3 comprises 16 residues. J lost 0 bases, V lost 0 bases, and 3 bases had no gene match. Germline V gene lookup returns CDR1 SGHNT and CDR2 YYREEE (reference sequence). The CDR3 loop reads CASSLVGGSSYNEQFF. The DNA of the CDR3 is TGTGCCAGCAGCTTGGTGGGCGGGAGCTCCTACAATGAGCAGTTCTTC.

The V gene is TRBV4-1, the J gene TRBJ2-5, with 8 bases lining up with TRBD2. CDR3 length equals 16 residues. V trimming: 1 base; J trimming: 2 bases; junction bases outside the gene matches: 6. Per the germline V gene, CDR1 is MGHRA and CDR2 is YSYEKL. This chain's CDR3 is CASSQGSGGVQETQYF. CDR3 nucleotide sequence: TGCGCCAGCAGCCAAGGATCGGGGGGGGTTCAAGAGACCCAGTACTTC.

The gene calls are TRBV6-6 and TRBJ2-7; TRBD2 might be the D (6 bases). The germline V gene has CDR1 MNHNY and CDR2 SVGAGI (reference sequence). Trimming removed 6 bases from V and 3 bases from J, with 18 bases in between. This CDR3 is 15 amino acids long. The CDR3 nucleotides are TGTGCCAGCAGACCCGATAGACTAGATCGCTACGAGCAGTACTTC. Translated, it gives CASRPDRLDRYEQYF.

The rearrangement links TRBV5-1 to TRBJ2-7, with no clear D. This CDR3 is 13 amino acids long. Germline V gives CDR1 SGHRS, CDR2 YFSETQ. V was pared by 0 bases and J by 0 bases, with 4 bases between. Here the CDR3 reads CASSLGSSYEQYF. The CDR3 nucleotides are TGCGCCAGCAGCTTGGGGTCCTCCTACGAGCAGTACTTC.

The gene calls are TRBV7-8 and TRBJ2-5; D gene ambiguous. Trimming stripped 2 bases from V and 5 bases from J, with 6 bases between. The CDR3 is 12 residues long. Germline CDR1 SGHVS, CDR2 FQNEAQ. The CDR3 DNA is TGTGCCAGCAGCTTACTTGGGGAGACCCAGTACTTC. This codes for CASSLLGETQYF.

The rearrangement links TRBV7-9 to TRBJ1-2; D unclear. The V and J ends lost 6 bases and 2 bases respectively, with 22 bases between them. Germline assignment: CDR1 SEHNR and CDR2 FQNEAQ (reference sequence). The CDR3 extends over 17 amino acids. CDR3 coding DNA: TGTGCCAGCAGTTTTAGCGTGGGGAGTCCAGGCAACTATGGCTACACCTTC. It codes for CASSFSVGSPGNYGYTF.

The CDR3 DNA reads as TGTGCCAGCAGTTTATCGCCCGGGACTAGGAAAGAGACCCAGTACTTC. This translates into CASSLSPGTRKETQYF. The J gene is TRBJ2-5, the V gene TRBV27; 8 bases align to TRBD2. CDR3 length: 16 amino acids. Unmatched junction bases numbered 6, after V lost 0 bases and J lost 3 bases. The germline V gene encodes CDR1 MNHEY and CDR2 SMNVEV (reference sequence).

The chain employs TRBV4-3 and TRBJ1-1; D unclear. The CDR3 consists of 13 residues. Germline CDR1 is LGHNA and CDR2 is YSLEER. Trimming removed 1 base at V and 7 bases at J, with 10 bases between. The CDR3 region has the DNA TGCGCCAGCAGCCAAGTCGTTGGCATTGAAGCTTTCTTT. It yields the protein CASSQVVGIEAFF.